This T cell receptor beta chain originates from a study of T cells in Graves' hyperthyroidism and ophthalmopathy. For the study at large: The blood sample was taken at first diagnosis, before treatment began. Overall study results and limits: Ophthalmopathy could be told apart from stable hyperthyroidism with a 13 V-J model.

This clonotype was seen at least ten times. Its antigen is not known. Patients aged 18 to 65 had newly diagnosed hyperthyroidism of under 2 months' duration. Lactation, pregnancy, other autoimmune disease or uncontrolled infection led to exclusion of patients. RNA transcripts gave rise to amplified TCR beta CDR3 regions. HTBI primers were employed in a first-round RT-PCR of the TCR CDR3. TCRdb re-called the multiplex PCR reads with MiXCR, one entry per CDR3 protein. The table records 550,000 to 850,000 distinct CDR3 sequences, around 20% of them present only once. This receptor was obtained from a woman between 45 and 65 years old with Graves' hyperthyroidism that later progressed to Graves' ophthalmopathy. Sequenced material: blood.

The CDR3 protein is CASSDLGNTEAFF. CDR3 sequence (DNA): TGTGCCAGCTCAGATCTGGGTAACACTGAAGCTTTCTTT. The chain employs TRBV18 and TRBJ1-1; D is undetermined. Germline values: CDR1 KGHSH, CDR2 LQKENI. CDR3 size: 13 residues. Trimming stripped 5 bases from V and 2 bases from J, with 9 bases between.